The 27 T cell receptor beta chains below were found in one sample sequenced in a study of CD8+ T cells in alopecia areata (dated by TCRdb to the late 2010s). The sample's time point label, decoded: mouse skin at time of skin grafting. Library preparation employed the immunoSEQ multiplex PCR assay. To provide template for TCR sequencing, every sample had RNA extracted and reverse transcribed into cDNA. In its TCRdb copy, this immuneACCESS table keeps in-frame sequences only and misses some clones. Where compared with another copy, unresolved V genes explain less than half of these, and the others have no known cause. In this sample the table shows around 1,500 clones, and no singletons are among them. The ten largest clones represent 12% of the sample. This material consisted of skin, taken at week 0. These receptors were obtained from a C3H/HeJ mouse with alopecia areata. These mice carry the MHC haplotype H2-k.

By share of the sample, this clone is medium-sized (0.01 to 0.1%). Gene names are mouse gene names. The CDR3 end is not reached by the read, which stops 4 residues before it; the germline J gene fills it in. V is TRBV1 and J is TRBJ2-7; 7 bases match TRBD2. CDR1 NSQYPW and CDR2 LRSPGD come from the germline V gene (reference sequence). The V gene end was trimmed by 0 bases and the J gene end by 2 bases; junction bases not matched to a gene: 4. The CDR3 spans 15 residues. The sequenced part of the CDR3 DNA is TGCACCTGCAGTGCAGATGGGGGGAGCGCCTAT. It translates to CTCSADGGSAY. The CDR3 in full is CTCSADGGSAYEQYF.

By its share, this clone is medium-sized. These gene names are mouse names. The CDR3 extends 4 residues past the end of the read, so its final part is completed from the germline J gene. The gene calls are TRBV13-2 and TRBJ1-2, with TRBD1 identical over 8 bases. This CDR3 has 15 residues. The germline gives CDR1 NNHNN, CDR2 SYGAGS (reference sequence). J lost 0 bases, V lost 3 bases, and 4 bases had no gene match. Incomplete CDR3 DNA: TGTGCCAGCGGTGTCTCAGGGGGCGCAAACTCC. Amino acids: CASGVSGGANS. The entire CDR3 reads CASGVSGGANSDYTF.

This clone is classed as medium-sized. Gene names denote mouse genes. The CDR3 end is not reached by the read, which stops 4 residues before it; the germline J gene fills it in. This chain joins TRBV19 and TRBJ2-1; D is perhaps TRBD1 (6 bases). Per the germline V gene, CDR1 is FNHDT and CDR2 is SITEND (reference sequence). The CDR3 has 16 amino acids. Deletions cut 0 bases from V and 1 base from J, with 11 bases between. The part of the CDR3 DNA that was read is TGTGCCAGCAGTATAGGGGTGGACAGAAACTATGCT. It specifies CASSIGVDRNYA. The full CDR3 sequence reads CASSIGVDRNYAEQFF.

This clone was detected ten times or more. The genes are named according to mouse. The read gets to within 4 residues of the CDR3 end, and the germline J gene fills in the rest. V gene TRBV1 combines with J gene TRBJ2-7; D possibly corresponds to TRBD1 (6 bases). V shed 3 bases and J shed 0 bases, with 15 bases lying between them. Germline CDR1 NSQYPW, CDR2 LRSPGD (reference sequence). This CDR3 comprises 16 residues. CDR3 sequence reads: CTCSAGTQTSSYEQYF. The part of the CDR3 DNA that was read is TGCACCTGCAGTGCCGGGACACAAACGAGCTCCTAT.

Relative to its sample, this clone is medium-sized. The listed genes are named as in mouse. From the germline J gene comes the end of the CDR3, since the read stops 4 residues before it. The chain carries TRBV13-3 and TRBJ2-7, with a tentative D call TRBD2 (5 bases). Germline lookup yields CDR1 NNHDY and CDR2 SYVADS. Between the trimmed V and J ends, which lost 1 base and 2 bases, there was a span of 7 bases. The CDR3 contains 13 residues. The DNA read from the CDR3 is TGTGCCAGCAGTGATTGGGGTCCCTAT. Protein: CASSDWGPY. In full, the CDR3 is CASSDWGPYEQYF.

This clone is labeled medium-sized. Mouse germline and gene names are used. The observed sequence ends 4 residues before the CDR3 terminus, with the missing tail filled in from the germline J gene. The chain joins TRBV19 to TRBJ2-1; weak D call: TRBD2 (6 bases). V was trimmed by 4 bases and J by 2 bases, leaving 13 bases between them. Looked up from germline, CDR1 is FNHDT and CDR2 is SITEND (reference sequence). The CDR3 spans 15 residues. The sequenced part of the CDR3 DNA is TGTGCCAGCAGTCCAGACTGGAGGGACTATGCT. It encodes CASSPDWRDYA. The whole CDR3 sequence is CASSPDWRDYAEQFF.

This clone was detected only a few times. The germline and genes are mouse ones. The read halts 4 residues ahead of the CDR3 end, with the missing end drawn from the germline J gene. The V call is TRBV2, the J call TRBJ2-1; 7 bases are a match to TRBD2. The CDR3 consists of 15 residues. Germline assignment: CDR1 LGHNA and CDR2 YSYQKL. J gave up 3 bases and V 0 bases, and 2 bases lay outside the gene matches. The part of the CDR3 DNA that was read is TGTGCCAGCAGCCAAGATGGGGGGATCTATGCT. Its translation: CASSQDGGIYA. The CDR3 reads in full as CASSQDGGIYAEQFF.

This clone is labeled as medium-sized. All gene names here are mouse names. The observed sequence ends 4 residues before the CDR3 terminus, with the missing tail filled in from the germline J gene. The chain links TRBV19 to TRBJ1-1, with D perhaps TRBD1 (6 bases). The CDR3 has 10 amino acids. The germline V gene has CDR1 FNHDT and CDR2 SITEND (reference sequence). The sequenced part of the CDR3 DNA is TGTGCCAGCCAGGGGAGA. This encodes CASQGR. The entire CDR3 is CASQGREVFF. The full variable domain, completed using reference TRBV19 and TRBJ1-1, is GGIITQTPKFLIGQEGQKLTLKCQQNFNHDTMYWYRQDSGKGLRLIYYSITENDLQKGDLSEGYDASREKKSSFSLTVTSAQKNEMAVFLCASQGREVFFGKGTRLTVV.

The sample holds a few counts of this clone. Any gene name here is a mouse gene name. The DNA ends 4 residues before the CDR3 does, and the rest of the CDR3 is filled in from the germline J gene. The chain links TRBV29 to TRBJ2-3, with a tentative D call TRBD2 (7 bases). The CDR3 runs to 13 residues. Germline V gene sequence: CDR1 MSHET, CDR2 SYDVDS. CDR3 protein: CARRGASAETLYF. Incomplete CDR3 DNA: TGTGCACGGCGGGGGGCGAGTGCAGAA.

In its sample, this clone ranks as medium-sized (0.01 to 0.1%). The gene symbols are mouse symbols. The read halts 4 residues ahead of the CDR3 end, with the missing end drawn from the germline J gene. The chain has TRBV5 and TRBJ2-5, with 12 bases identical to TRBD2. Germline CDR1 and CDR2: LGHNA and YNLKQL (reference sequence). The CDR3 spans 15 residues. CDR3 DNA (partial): TGTGCCAGCAGCGCGACTGGGGGGGCTTTTGAC. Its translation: CASSATGGAFD. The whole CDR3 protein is CASSATGGAFDTQYF.

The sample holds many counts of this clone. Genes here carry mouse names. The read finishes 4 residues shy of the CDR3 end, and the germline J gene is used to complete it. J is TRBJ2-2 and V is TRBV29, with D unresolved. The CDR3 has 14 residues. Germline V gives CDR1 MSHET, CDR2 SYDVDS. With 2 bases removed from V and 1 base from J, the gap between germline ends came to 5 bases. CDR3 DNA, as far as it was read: TGTGCTAGCAGTTTACCTGGAAACACCGGG. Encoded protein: CASSLPGNTG. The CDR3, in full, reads CASSLPGNTGQLYF.

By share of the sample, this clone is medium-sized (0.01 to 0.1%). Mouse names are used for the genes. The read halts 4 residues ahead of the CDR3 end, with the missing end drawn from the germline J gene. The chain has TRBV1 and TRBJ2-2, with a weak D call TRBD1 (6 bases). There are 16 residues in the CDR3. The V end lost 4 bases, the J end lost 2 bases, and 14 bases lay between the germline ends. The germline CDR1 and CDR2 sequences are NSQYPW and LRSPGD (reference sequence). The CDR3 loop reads CTCSGRTQGNTGQLYF. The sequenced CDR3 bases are TGCACCTGCAGTGGGAGAACTCAGGGGAACACCGGG.

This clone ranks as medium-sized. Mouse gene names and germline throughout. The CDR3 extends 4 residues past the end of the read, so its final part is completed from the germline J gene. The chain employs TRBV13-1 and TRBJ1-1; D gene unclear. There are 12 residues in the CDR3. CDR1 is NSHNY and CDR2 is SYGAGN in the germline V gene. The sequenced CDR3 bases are TGTGCCAGCAGTGATGTGACAACA. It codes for CASSDVTT. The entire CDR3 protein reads CASSDVTTEVFF.

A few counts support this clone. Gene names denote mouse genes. The CDR3 bases that were read are TGTGCCAGCAGCCAAGATCCAGGACATTAT. Protein sequence: CASSQDPGHY. The whole CDR3 protein is CASSQDPGHYEQYF. The chain links TRBV2 to TRBJ2-7, with D possibly being TRBD1 (5 bases). The CDR3 is cut off 4 residues early in the read; its end comes from the germline J gene. The CDR3 consists of 14 residues. From germline, CDR1 is LGHNA and CDR2 YSYQKL.

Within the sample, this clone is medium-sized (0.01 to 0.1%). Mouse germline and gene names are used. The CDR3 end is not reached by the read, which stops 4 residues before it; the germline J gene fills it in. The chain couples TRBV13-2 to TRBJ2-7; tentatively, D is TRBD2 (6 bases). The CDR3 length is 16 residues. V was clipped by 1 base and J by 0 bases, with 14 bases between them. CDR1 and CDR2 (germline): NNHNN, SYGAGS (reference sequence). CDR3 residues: CASGDIRDFSSYEQYF. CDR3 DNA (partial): TGTGCCAGCGGTGATATCAGGGACTTTAGCTCCTAT.

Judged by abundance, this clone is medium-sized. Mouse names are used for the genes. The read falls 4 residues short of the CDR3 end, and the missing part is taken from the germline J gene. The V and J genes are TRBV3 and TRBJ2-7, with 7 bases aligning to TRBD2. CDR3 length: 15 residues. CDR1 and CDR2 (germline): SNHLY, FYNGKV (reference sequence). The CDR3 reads CASSLEWGVRYEQYF. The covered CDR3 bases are TGTGCCAGCAGCTTAGAATGGGGGGTGCGTTAT.

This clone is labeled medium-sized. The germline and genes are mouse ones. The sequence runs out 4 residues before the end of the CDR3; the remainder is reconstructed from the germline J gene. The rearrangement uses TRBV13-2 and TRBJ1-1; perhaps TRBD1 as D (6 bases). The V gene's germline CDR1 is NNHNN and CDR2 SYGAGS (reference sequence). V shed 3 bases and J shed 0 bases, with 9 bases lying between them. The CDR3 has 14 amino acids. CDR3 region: CASGVGTTNTEVFF. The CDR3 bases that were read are TGTGCCAGCGGTGTCGGGACAACAAACACA.

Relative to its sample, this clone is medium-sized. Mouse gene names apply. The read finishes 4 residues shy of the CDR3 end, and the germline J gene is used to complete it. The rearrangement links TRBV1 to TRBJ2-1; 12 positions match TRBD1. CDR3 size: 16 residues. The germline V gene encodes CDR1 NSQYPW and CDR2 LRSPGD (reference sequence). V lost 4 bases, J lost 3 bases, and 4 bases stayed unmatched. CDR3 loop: CTCSEGTGGSYAEQFF. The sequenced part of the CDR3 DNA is TGCACCTGCAGTGAAGGGACAGGGGGCAGCTATGCT.

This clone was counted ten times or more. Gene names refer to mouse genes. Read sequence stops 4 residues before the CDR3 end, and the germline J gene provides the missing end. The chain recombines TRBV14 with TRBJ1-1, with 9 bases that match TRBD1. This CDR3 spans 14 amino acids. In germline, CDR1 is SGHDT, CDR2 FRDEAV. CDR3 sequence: CASSPGTGKAEVFF. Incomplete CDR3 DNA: TGTGCCAGCAGTCCCGGGACAGGGAAGGCA. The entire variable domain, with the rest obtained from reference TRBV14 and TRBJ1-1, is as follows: EAGVTQSPRYAVLQEGQAVSFWCDPISGHDTLYWYQQPRDQGPQLLVYFRDEAVIDNSQLPSDRFSAVRPKGTNSTLKIQSAKQGDTATYLCASSPGTGKAEVFFGKGTRLTVV.

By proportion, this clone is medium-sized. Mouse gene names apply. The covered CDR3 bases are TGTGCCAGCAGTGGCAGGGGGTAT. As protein: CASSGRGY. The full CDR3 reads CASSGRGYEQYF. The V gene is TRBV13-3, the J gene TRBJ2-7; TRBD1 matches at 7 bases. The missing CDR3 end, 4 residues past where the read stops, is filled in from the germline J gene. The CDR3 runs to 12 residues. Germline V gives CDR1 NNHDY, CDR2 SYVADS.

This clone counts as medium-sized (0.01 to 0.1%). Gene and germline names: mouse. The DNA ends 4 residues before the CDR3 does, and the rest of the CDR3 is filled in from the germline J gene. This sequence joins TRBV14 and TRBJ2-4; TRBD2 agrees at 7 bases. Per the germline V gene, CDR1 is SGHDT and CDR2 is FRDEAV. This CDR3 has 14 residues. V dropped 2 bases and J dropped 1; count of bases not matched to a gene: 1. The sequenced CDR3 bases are TGTGCCAGCAGTTTATGGGGGGGTCAAAAC. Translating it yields CASSLWGGQN. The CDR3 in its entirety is CASSLWGGQNTLYF. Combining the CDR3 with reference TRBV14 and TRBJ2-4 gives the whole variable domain EAGVTQSPRYAVLQEGQAVSFWCDPISGHDTLYWYQQPRDQGPQLLVYFRDEAVIDNSQLPSDRFSAVRPKGTNSTLKIQSAKQGDTATYLCASSLWGGQNTLYFGAGTRLSVL.

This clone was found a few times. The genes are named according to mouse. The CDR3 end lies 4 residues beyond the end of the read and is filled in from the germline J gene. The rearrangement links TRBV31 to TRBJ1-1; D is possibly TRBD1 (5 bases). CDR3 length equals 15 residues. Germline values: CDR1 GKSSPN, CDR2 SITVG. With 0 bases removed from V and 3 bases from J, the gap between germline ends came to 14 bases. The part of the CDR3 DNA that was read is TGTGCCTGGAGTCTAGGACGGCAGGGATACACA. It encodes CAWSLGRQGYT. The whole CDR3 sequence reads CAWSLGRQGYTEVFF.

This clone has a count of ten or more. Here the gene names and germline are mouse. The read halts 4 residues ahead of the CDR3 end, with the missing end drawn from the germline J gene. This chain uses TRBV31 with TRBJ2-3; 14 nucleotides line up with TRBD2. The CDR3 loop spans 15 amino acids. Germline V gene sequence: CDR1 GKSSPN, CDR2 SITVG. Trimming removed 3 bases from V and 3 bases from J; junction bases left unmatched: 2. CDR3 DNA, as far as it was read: TGTGCCTGGAGCGGGGACTGGGGGGGCGCAGAA. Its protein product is CAWSGDWGGAE. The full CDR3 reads CAWSGDWGGAETLYF.

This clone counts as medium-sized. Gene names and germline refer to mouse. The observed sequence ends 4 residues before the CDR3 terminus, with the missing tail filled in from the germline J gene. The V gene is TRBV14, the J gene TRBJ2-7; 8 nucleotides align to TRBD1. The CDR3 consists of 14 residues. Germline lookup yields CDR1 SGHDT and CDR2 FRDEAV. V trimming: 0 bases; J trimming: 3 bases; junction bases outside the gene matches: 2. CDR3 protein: CASSFSTGVYEQYF. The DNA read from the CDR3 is TGTGCCAGCAGTTTCTCGACAGGGGTCTAT.

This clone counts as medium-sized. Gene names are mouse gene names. CDR3 bases read: TGTGCCTGGAGTTCGGAGGGGAACTATGCT. Translating gives CAWSSEGNYA. The complete CDR3 sequence is CAWSSEGNYAEQFF. V is TRBV31 and J is TRBJ2-1; D might be TRBD1 (5 bases). The read is 4 residues too short to cover the CDR3 end, so that end is filled in from the germline J gene. This CDR3 region has 14 residues. The germline gives CDR1 GKSSPN, CDR2 SITVG. Trimming left V 2 bases short and J 1 base short, with 9 bases between.

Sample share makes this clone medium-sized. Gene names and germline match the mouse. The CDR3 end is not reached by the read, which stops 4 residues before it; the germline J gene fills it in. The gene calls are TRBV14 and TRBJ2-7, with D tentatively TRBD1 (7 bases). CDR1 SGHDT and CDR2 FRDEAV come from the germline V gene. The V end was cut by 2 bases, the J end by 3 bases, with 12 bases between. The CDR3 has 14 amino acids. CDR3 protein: CASSLGQGGYEQYF. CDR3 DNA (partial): TGTGCCAGCAGTTTAGGGCAGGGGGGCTAT.

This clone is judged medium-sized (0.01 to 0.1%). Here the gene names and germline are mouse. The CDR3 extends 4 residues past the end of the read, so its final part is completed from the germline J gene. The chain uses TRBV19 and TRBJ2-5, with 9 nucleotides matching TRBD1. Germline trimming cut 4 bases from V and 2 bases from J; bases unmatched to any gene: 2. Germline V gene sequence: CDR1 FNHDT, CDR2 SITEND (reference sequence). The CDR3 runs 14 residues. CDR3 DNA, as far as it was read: TGTGCCAGCAGTCGACAGGGGGGCCAAGAC. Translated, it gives CASSRQGGQD. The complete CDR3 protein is CASSRQGGQDTQYF.